This T cell receptor (beta chain) was captured by sequencing in a study of relationships among human T cell subsets (dated by TCRdb to 2010 to 2012). In terms of the full investigation: Eight distinct blood T cell populations were sequenced: pan T, CD8 cytotoxic, regulatory, Th1, Th2, naive plus transitional, activated and memory cells.

The CDR3, cysteine through phenylalanine, is 16 amino acids long. The only DNA kept is the CDR3, 48 bases in frame from the first base. V loses 5 bases at its end and J loses 1 base; junction bases beyond the gene matches: 6. Study-wide conclusions, independent of this receptor: More than 55% of CD8+ cytotoxic sequences came from clones with more than 100 reads, while the regulatory and Th2 subsets showed few clones of that size. Across the seven subsets, no statistically significant differences turned up in V, D and J usage, CDR3 length, or N-nucleotide additions. The bead-based sorting was unable to rule out the presence of a CD4+CD8+ double-positive population. The substantial sharing of CDR3s among Th1, Th2 and regulatory T cells was interpreted as suggesting that cell fate choices are stochastic. T cell counts went unrecorded for two pan T samples, which were processed alongside pan B cells.

As for this clonotype: Its antigen remains undetermined. The record has no base qualities; no much larger clone is one base away.

To isolate the T cell subsets, Miltenyi superparamagnetic beads coated with subset-specific monoclonal antibodies were used. Every T cell population came from peripheral blood. Ficoll separation was used to obtain mononuclear cells from whole blood, after which anti-CD14 microbeads were used to deplete monocytes. Right after isolation, the cell populations were resuspended in RNAprotect reagent. The pan T sample comprised CD3+ T cells in general. The library was built by means of multiplex PCR. Instrument used: 454 GS FLX. TCR alpha and beta CDR3 regions were amplified from mRNA by semiquantitative ARM-PCR. ARM-PCR used tagged nested gene-specific primers, after which communal superprimers carried out exponential amplification. Before the first-round PCR products went through the second amplification round, exonuclease was used to remove the nested primers. The amplicons were sequenced on the 454 platform, a system that can rapidly sequence millions of DNA fragments without cloning bias. A read was counted as effective if the read could be mapped to both V and J germline segments. On the authors' methods: IRmap was used to assign reads to germline V, D and J segments, relying on pyromap, a Smith-Waterman modification adapted to 454 sequencing errors. D-beta assignments were filtered using cutoffs set at the 99th percentile of alignment scores from simulated random sequences. The CDR3 was taken to be the amino acids lying between the conserved V-segment Y[YFLI]C motif and the J-segment [FW]GXGT motif. A compound Poisson process model, previously applied to large-scale EST data, was used to estimate repertoire diversity. A procedure for detecting cross-contamination was applied so that sample contamination could be argued against as the origin of shared CDR3s. TCRdb applied fastp at Q25 and MiXCR to the public reads, then kept only in-frame beta chains. Each entry is one CDR3 protein sequence, shown with its most common DNA and genes. The V and J calls and clone size are TCRdb's, not the authors'. For this sample the table gives fewer than 18,000 distinct CDR3 sequences, of which roughly 64% were detected only once. About 35% of the sample belongs to the ten largest clones.

This chain is built from TRBV12-3 or TRBV12-4 and TRBJ2-3; 10 nucleotides in the junction match TRBD2. The sequenced sample was total T cells sorted from blood. The meaning of the sample's cell subset or site label: CD3+ T cells in general. This receptor was identified in a middle-aged man in good health. The nucleotide sequence reads as follows: TGTGCCAGCAGTCCGGAGCGGGGGGGAGGCACAGATACGCAGTATTTT. Its protein is CASSPERGGGTDTQYF.